The rows below give T cell receptor beta chains drawn from one sample of a study of cytomegalovirus exposure and HLA in healthy donors. Profiled with immunoSEQ multiplex PCR; TCRdb holds only in-frame clones, not every one. The table lists about 130,000 clones, 80% of them singletons, with roughly 3% in the top ten. Sample: PBMCs. The receptors originated from a male donor in good health and CMV-seronegative. The CDR3 runs from the conserved cysteine through the conserved F or W.

J: TRBJ2-3
V: TRBV30
CDR3: CAWSAEGRGFDTQYF

J: TRBJ1-5
V: TRBV19
CDR3: CASKVAGTGSFVSNQPQHF

J: TRBJ2-6
V: TRBV5-1
CDR3: CASSRDGQGLISGANGLTF

J: TRBJ2-3
V: TRBV11-2
CDR3: CASSLVFGARGDTQYF

J: TRBJ1-2
V: TRBV30
CDR3: CAWKNNRESNYGYTF

J: TRBJ2-7
V: TRBV5-4
CDR3: CASSLGRSSYEQYF

J: TRBJ2-5
V: TRBV9
CDR3: CASSRQGGETQYF

J: TRBJ2-7
V: TRBV7-2
CDR3: CASSLARGLTYEQYF

J: TRBJ2-7
V: TRBV5-6
CDR3: CASSPRDRGRVSPLEQYF

J: TRBJ2-7
V: TRBV27
CDR3: CASSPTGILNEQYF

J: TRBJ2-1
V: TRBV7-2
CDR3: CASSLWGAGTSYNEQFF

J: TRBJ1-2
V: TRBV30
CDR3: CAWISGQGKKHGYTF

J: TRBJ2-7
V: TRBV5-8
CDR3: CASSSLTGPYEQYF

J: TRBJ1-1
V: TRBV30
CDR3: CAWDTTGGYTEAFF

J: TRBJ1-1
V: TRBV9
CDR3: CASSALRQGWDTEAFF

J: TRBJ1-2
V: TRBV30
CDR3: CASEKDSYGYTF

J: TRBJ2-3
V: TRBV7-2
CDR3: CASVRVAGGDTQYF

J: TRBJ2-1
V: TRBV7-9
CDR3: CASSPPSGSIVNEQFF

J: TRBJ2-2
V: TRBV5-1
CDR3: CASSLDGSDTGELFF

J: TRBJ2-7
V: TRBV6-5
CDR3: CASIKGIYEQYF

J: TRBJ2-3
V: TRBV10-3
CDR3: CAISESGTGTDTQYF

J: TRBJ1-2
V: TRBV19
CDR3: CASGDPQGFNYGYTF

J: TRBJ2-3
V: TRBV5-1
CDR3: CASSLALGQSRDTQYF

J: TRBJ2-1
V: TRBV4-1
CDR3: CASSREVAGISEQFF

J: TRBJ1-2
V: TRBV4-2
CDR3: CASSQDGGGTSYGYTF

J: TRBJ2-3
V: TRBV28
CDR3: CASSLLFTVVGPSTDTQYF

J: TRBJ2-7
V: TRBV27
CDR3: CASSLGQKYEQYF

J: TRBJ2-7
V: TRBV10-3
CDR3: CAIRTETSGLYEQYF

J: TRBJ1-6
V: TRBV7-2
CDR3: CASSPTGRSGNSPLHF

J: TRBJ1-1
V: TRBV18
CDR3: CASSPEAGGVKNTEAFF

J: TRBJ1-1
V: TRBV7-6
CDR3: CASSPEGDLFPMNTEAFF

J: TRBJ1-5
V: TRBV7-8
CDR3: CASSPFPAGTEHQPQHF

J: TRBJ2-5
V: TRBV5-1
CDR3: CASSLAPAGGPLETQYF

J: TRBJ1-5
V: TRBV25-1
CDR3: CASSDSFGGGYQPQHF

J: TRBJ2-2
V: TRBV25-1
CDR3: CASSEFVQGDGGELFF

J: TRBJ1-1
V: TRBV10-2
CDR3: CATARDRGNTEAFF

J: TRBJ1-4
V: TRBV10-2
CDR3: CASSPSNPGGEKLFF

J: TRBJ2-7
V: TRBV5-6
CDR3: CASSWVVGTAIYEQYF

J: TRBJ1-2
V: TRBV7-2
CDR3: CASSLRTGNYGYTF

J: TRBJ2-3
V: TRBV11-3
CDR3: CASSLTGGITDTQYF

J: TRBJ2-1
V: TRBV9
CDR3: CASSVEASGGGKQFF

J: TRBJ2-2
V: TRBV5-1
CDR3: CASSGVGGGGIGTGELFF

J: TRBJ2-7
V: TRBV6-5
CDR3: CASRNRVTHEQYF

J: TRBJ1-1
V: TRBV15
CDR3: CATSRDSFAAFF

J: TRBJ2-1
V: TRBV14
CDR3: CASSQVQGVQFF

J: TRBJ1-2
V: TRBV2
CDR3: CASSEQNGGRVRYGYTF

J: TRBJ2-7
V: TRBV2
CDR3: CVSTRGANYEQYF